This TCR beta chain was captured by sequencing in a study of T cell clones after liver transplantation. Looking at the study overall: In this trial, immunosuppression withdrawal was attempted within 2 years of liver transplant. Without induction therapy, subjects received standard immunosuppression until 12-24 months post-transplant. Findings and limits, study-wide: In most of the 8 subjects, circulating graft-donor-reactive CD4 TCRbeta sequences fell significantly after transplant.

In regard to this clone: The target antigen is unknown.

The germline V and J ends were trimmed by 6 bases and 4 bases, with 9 bases remaining between them. CDR3 length: 13 amino acids. The germline gives CDR1 ENHRY, CDR2 SYGVKD. TCRdb's copy holds only in-frame clones and misses some; the assay was immunoSEQ multiplex PCR. The sample lists approximately 65,000 clones, nearly 95% occurring once. The specimen comprised CD4+ T cells from blood, sampled nearly 26 months after liver transplant. The receptor was isolated from a human patient who received a liver transplant. Some T cells may have come from the graft donor. V gene TRBV10-3 combines with J gene TRBJ1-4; D unclear. In DNA form, the CDR3 reads TGTGCCATCAGCCTACAGAGTAATGAAAAACTGTTTTTT. It encodes CAISLQSNEKLFF.